These 20 T cell receptor beta chains share one sample of origin, sequenced in a study of cytomegalovirus exposure and HLA in healthy donors. The PCR used 60 Vbeta and 13 Jbeta primers. The protocol was immunoSEQ multiplex PCR, while the TCRdb copy is restricted to in-frame clones and leaves out a portion. Of some 130,000 clones detected, about 72% appear once; the ten largest clones hold 1.3% to 1.5%. The sample comprised PBMCs. The receptors stem from a female donor in good health and CMV-seronegative.

This clone was seen a few times. The chain joins TRBV7-9 to TRBJ2-7; 9 nucleotides agree with TRBD2. This CDR3 comprises 18 residues. V shed 5 bases and J 0 bases; nucleotides not matched to a gene: 14. The germline CDR1 and CDR2 sequences are SEHNR and FQNEAQ (reference sequence). The CDR3 coding sequence is TGTGCCAGCAGCCCCCGCCGTTGGGGTAGCGGGAGCTCCTACGAGCAGTACTTC. This gives the protein CASSPRRWGSGSSYEQYF.

The table lists this clone with a few counts. The rearrangement uses TRBV7-2 and TRBJ2-1; 9 bases are shared with TRBD2. Germline lookup yields CDR1 SGHTA and CDR2 FQGNSA. This CDR3 spans 16 amino acids. The V and J ends lost 5 bases and 7 bases, in that order; junction bases with no gene match: 12. The CDR3 loop is CASSPQAGGFGNEQFF. The CDR3 DNA sequence: TGTGCCAGCAGCCCCCAGGCGGGAGGGTTTGGAAATGAGCAGTTCTTC.

This clone was observed a few times. The gene calls are TRBV4-3 and TRBJ2-5; the match to TRBD2 covers 9 bases. The length of the CDR3 is 16 residues. The germline V gene has CDR1 LGHNA and CDR2 YSLEER. J gave up 3 bases and V 1 base, and 6 bases lay outside the gene matches. The CDR3 region is CASSQVGTSYEETQYF. The DNA of the CDR3 is TGCGCCAGCAGCCAAGTGGGGACTAGCTATGAAGAGACCCAGTACTTC.

Here the CDR3 DNA reads TGTGCCAGCTCACCACCAGGGGACACTGAAGCTTTCTTT. Amino acids: CASSPPGDTEAFF. V usage is TRBV18 and J usage is TRBJ1-1; D might be TRBD1 (5 bases). V lost 0 bases and J lost 3, with 5 bases in between. Per germline, CDR1 KGHSH and CDR2 LQKENI. The CDR3 length is 13 residues.

The chain carries TRBV19 and TRBJ2-1; the match to TRBD1 covers 11 bases. This CDR3 is 14 amino acids long. CDR1 and CDR2 (germline): LNHDA, SQIVND (reference sequence). J was trimmed by 8 bases and V by 5 bases; bases with no gene match: 5. In DNA, the CDR3 is TGTGCCAGTAGTGCCGGGACAGGGGGTTATGAGCAGTTCTTC. It encodes CASSAGTGGYEQFF.

V gene TRBV6-1 combines with J gene TRBJ1-1; D gene uncertain. Germline loops: CDR1 MNHNS, CDR2 SASEGT. The CDR3 extends over 13 amino acids. The V end was cut by 6 bases, the J end by 1 base, with 9 bases between. As DNA, the CDR3 is TGTGCCAGCAGGGTTGCAGAGAACACTGAAGCTTTCTTT. Encoded protein: CASRVAENTEAFF.

The rearrangement uses TRBV7-8 and TRBJ2-5; D might be TRBD2 (5 bases). V lost 4 bases, J lost 7 bases, and 16 bases lay in between. Germline V lookup: CDR1 SGHVS, CDR2 FQNEAQ. The CDR3 is 14 residues long. CDR3 sequence (DNA): TGTGCCAGCAGCTCCTATGAGGGTCCGGGGACCCAGTACTTC. Amino acid sequence: CASSSYEGPGTQYF. Full variable domain (rest looked up from reference TRBV7-8 and TRBJ2-5): GAGVSQSPRYKVAKRGQDVALRCDPISGHVSLFWYQQALGQGPEFLTYFQNEAQLDKSGLPSDRFFAERPEGSVSTLKIQRTQQEDSAVYLCASSSYEGPGTQYFGPGTRLLVL.

This clone was observed a single time. This chain connects TRBV29-1 to TRBJ1-1, with 8 bases fitting TRBD1. Trimming at V came to 6 bases and at J to 3 bases, leaving 6 bases not matched to a gene. The germline V gene encodes CDR1 SQVTM and CDR2 ANQGSEA. The CDR3 sequence is 13 residues long. CDR3 residues: CSVTTGADTEAFF. DNA of the CDR3: TGCAGCGTCACGACAGGGGCGGACACTGAAGCTTTCTTT.

The genes are TRBV28 and TRBJ2-7, with 7 bases identical to TRBD2. CDR1 is MDHEN, CDR2 SYDVKM, per germline. Losses at the gene ends were 8 bases for V and 2 bases for J; bases not matched to a gene: 6. This CDR3 comprises 13 residues. The CDR3 DNA follows: TGTGCCAGCGGGGGACTAACCCCCTACGAGCAGTACTTC. Translating it yields CASGGLTPYEQYF.

This clone has more than one count but fewer than ten. V and J are TRBV28 and TRBJ1-5, with a possible D match to TRBD1 (6 bases). CDR1 is MDHEN and CDR2 is SYDVKM in the germline V gene. Trimming stripped 4 bases from V and 2 bases from J, with 12 bases between. The CDR3 has 15 residues. CDR3 in DNA: TGTGCCAGCAGTTACAGGGACGGGGGCAATCAGCCCCAGCATTTT. It codes for CASSYRDGGNQPQHF.

V is TRBV5-1 and J is TRBJ2-7; maybe TRBD2 (5 bases). This CDR3 spans 14 amino acids. Germline values: CDR1 SGHRS, CDR2 YFSETQ. V was pared by 0 bases and J by 6 bases, with 13 bases between. This chain's CDR3 is CASSLAEGRVEQYF. CDR3 coding DNA: TGCGCCAGCAGCTTGGCAGAGGGTCGGGTCGAGCAGTACTTC.

This sequence joins TRBV4-2 and TRBJ2-2; 8 bases line up with TRBD1. V was clipped by 1 base and J by 6 bases; unmatched bases: 13. Germline lookup yields CDR1 LGHNA and CDR2 YNFKEQ. The CDR3 length is 18 residues. CDR3 loop: CASSQGGWATGASGELFF. CDR3 DNA: TGTGCCAGCAGCCAAGGGGGTTGGGCGACAGGGGCCTCCGGGGAGCTGTTTTTT.

The J gene is TRBJ1-3, the V gene TRBV5-1, with 7 bases aligning to TRBD1. The germline V gene encodes CDR1 SGHRS and CDR2 YFSETQ. The CDR3 is made up of 15 amino acids. The trim removed 4 bases at V and 3 bases at J, leaving 7 bases unmatched. The CDR3 sequence is CASSIPTGFGNTIYF. DNA of the CDR3: TGCGCCAGCAGCATCCCGACAGGGTTTGGAAACACCATATATTTT. The full variable domain, completed using reference TRBV5-1 and TRBJ1-3, is KAGVTQTPRYLIKTRGQQVTLSCSPISGHRSVSWYQQTPGQGLQFLFEYFSETQRNKGNFPGRFSGRQFSNSRSEMNVSTLELGDSALYLCASSIPTGFGNTIYFGEGSWLTVV.

The chain carries TRBV28 and TRBJ2-3; 7 positions match TRBD2. Germline values: CDR1 MDHEN, CDR2 SYDVKM. V shed 4 bases and J 2 bases; nucleotides not matched to a gene: 3. This CDR3 is 14 amino acids long. For the CDR3, the DNA is TGTGCCAGCAGTTACGGGAGGTTCACAGATACGCAGTATTTT. Amino acids: CASSYGRFTDTQYF.

The gene calls are TRBV6-4 and TRBJ1-1; D is ambiguous. The ends were cut back, 6 bases at V and 6 bases at J, with 14 bases in the middle. Germline V CDR1 and CDR2: MRHNA, SNTAGT. This CDR3 region has 13 residues. The CDR3 coding sequence is TGTGCCAGCAGGGCAGGAGGTAGCTCTGAAGCTTTCTTT. Its translation is CASRAGGSSEAFF.

This clone was detected only a few times. Here the CDR3 DNA reads TGTGCCAGCACCACCACGGGACAGGGGGGACGGGAGACCCAGTACTTC. Encoded protein: CASTTTGQGGRETQYF. The chain uses TRBV5-6 and TRBJ2-5; 11 bases agree with TRBD1. J lost 5 bases, V lost 6 bases, and 12 bases had no gene match. This CDR3 comprises 16 residues. Germline values: CDR1 SGHDT, CDR2 YYEEEE.

The chain carries TRBV19 and TRBJ2-1, with 7 bases fitting TRBD1. The germline V gene has CDR1 LNHDA and CDR2 SQIVND (reference sequence). After removal of 4 bases from V and 4 bases from J, the junction contained 10 bases not matched to a gene. This CDR3 contains 16 residues. This chain's CDR3 is CASSTQFGTDYNEQFF. CDR3 nucleotides: TGTGCCAGTAGTACCCAATTCGGGACAGATTACAATGAGCAGTTCTTC.

The chain uses TRBV5-1 and TRBJ1-6; D may be TRBD1 (6 bases). The CDR3 length is 14 residues. Deletions cut 4 bases from V and 8 bases from J, with 13 bases between. Per germline, CDR1 SGHRS and CDR2 YFSETQ. The CDR3 is CASSPDTGHSPLHF. CDR3 bases: TGCGCCAGCAGCCCCGACACAGGGCATTCACCCCTCCACTTT. Full variable domain (missing parts from reference TRBV5-1 and TRBJ1-6): KAGVTQTPRYLIKTRGQQVTLSCSPISGHRSVSWYQQTPGQGLQFLFEYFSETQRNKGNFPGRFSGRQFSNSRSEMNVSTLELGDSALYLCASSPDTGHSPLHFGNGTRLTVT.

Only a few counts were recorded for this clone. The chain recombines TRBV7-9 with TRBJ1-2, with D possibly TRBD1 on 6 matching bases. Between the trimmed V and J ends, which lost 2 bases and 4 bases, there was a span of 14 bases. Germline-derived CDR1 and CDR2 are SEHNR and FQNEAQ (reference sequence). The CDR3 has 15 residues. The CDR3 sequence is CASSLWGAGAYGYTF. The CDR3 bases are TGTGCCAGCAGCTTATGGGGGGCGGGGGCCTATGGCTACACCTTC.

This clone was seen only a few times. Germline and junction disagree at one end, which may indicate a read error. The chain couples TRBV28 to TRBJ1-2; 7 bases match TRBD1. The germline CDR1 and CDR2 sequences are MDHEN and SYDVKM. The CDR3 extends over 13 amino acids. The CDR3 is CASSLQGVGPVPF. CDR3 in DNA: TGTGCCAGCAGTTTACAGGGGGTGGGCCCGGTTCCCTTC.